This TCR beta chain was captured in a study of CD8 T cells in Susac syndrome. With random hexamers, reverse transcription was performed on roughly 0.45 to 1 ug of RNA. An immunoSEQ multiplex PCR generated amplified TCR beta CDR3 products spanning 54 Vbeta and 13 Jbeta. Each CDR3 protein gets one entry after TCRdb re-called the immunoSEQ multiplex PCR reads with MiXCR. The repertoire has 130,000 to 150,000 distinct CDR3 sequences, approximately 93% of them found once; the top ten carry about 0.076%. Of note for this clonotype: Its specificity is not known.

From blood CD8+ and CD4+ T cells, TCR beta sequences were generated. Negative isolation yielded CD4+ and CD8+ T cells, and FACS enriched TEMRA cells. The CDR3 consists of 15 residues. Germline CDR1 is SEHNR and CDR2 is FQNEAQ (reference sequence). V dropped 1 base and J dropped 8; count of bases not matched to a gene: 9. General observations from the study: The study conceded that relatively few individuals underwent its TCR sequencing and HLA analysis.

This TCR was recovered from a human donor in good health. This sequence joins TRBV7-9 and TRBJ1-2; 8 bases align to TRBD1. The specimen sequenced was CD4+ T cells from PBMCs. The CDR3 coding sequence is TGTGCCAGCAGCTTAGAGGTCCCAGGGGGCGCGGGCTACACCTTC. Amino acids: CASSLEVPGGAGYTF.